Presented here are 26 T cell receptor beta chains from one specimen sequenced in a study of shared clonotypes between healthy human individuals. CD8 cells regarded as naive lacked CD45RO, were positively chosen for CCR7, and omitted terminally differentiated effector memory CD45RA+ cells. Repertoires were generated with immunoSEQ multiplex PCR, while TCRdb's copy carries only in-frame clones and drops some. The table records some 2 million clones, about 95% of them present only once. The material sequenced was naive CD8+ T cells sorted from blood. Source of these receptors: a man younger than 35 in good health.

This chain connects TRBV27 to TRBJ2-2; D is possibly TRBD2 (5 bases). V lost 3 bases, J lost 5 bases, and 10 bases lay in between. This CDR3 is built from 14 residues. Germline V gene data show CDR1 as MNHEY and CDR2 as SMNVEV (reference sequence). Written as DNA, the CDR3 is TGTGCCAGCAGTTTCCTACCGGGGACCGGGGAGCTGTTTTTT. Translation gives CASSFLPGTGELFF.

In DNA form, the CDR3 reads TGTGCCAGCAGTTACTATGGGGGGACAGCCCAAGAGACCCAGTACTTC. Protein sequence: CASSYYGGTAQETQYF. V and J are TRBV6-5 and TRBJ2-5; possibly TRBD1 for D (7 bases). CDR1 and CDR2 (germline): MNHEY, SVGAGI. The V end lost 1 base, the J end lost 1 base, and 13 bases lay between the germline ends. The CDR3 has 16 residues.

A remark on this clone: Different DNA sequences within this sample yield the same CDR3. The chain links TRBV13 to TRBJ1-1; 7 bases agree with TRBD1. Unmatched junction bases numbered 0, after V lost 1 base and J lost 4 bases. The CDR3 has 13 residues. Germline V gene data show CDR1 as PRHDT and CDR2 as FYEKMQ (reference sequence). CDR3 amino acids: CASSLAGGTEAFF. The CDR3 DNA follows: TGTGCCAGCAGCTTAGCAGGGGGCACTGAAGCTTTCTTT.

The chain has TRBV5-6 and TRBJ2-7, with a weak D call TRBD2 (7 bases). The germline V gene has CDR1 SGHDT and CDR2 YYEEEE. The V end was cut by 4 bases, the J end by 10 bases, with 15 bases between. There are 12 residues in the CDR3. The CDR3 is CASSPGGQPQYF. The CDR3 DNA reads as TGTGCCAGCAGCCCGGGGGGACAACCACAGTACTTC.

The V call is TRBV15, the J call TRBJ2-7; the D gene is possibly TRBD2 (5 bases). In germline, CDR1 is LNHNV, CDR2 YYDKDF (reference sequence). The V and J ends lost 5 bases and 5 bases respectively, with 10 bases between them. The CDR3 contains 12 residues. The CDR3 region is CATSLDGDEQYF. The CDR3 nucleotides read TGTGCCACCAGCCTGGACGGGGACGAGCAGTACTTC.

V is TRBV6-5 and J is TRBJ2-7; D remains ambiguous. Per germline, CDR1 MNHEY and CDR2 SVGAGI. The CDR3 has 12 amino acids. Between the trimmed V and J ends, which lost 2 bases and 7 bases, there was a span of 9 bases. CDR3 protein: CASSYGVGEQYF. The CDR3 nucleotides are TGTGCCAGCAGTTACGGGGTGGGGGAGCAGTACTTC.

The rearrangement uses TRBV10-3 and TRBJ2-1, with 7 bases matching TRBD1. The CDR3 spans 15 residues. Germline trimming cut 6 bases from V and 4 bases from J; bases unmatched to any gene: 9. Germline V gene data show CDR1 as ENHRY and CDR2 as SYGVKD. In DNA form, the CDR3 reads TGTGCCATCAGGGCTACCGGGACAGTTTACAATGAGCAGTTCTTC. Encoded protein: CAIRATGTVYNEQFF.

The CDR3 bases are TGTGCCAGCAGCTGGGGAACAGGGGTAGATACGCAGTATTTT. It is translated as CASSWGTGVDTQYF. The chain has TRBV11-2 and TRBJ2-3; 7 bases fit TRBD1. V dropped 4 bases and J dropped 5; count of bases not matched to a gene: 6. The CDR3 sequence is 14 residues long. Per the germline V gene, CDR1 is SGHAT and CDR2 is FQNNGV.

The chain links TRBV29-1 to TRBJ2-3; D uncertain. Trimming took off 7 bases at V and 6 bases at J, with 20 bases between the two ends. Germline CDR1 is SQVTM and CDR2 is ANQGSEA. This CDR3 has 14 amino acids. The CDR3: CSALGAAFGDTQYF. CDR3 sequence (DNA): TGCAGCGCCCTGGGTGCAGCCTTTGGGGATACGCAGTATTTT.

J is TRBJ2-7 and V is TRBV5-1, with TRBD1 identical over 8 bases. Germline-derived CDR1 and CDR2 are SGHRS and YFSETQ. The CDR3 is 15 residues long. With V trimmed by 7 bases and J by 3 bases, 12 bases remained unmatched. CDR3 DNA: TGCGCCAGCCTGCTCCGGGACAGGCGGCTCTACGAGCAGTACTTC. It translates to CASLLRDRRLYEQYF.

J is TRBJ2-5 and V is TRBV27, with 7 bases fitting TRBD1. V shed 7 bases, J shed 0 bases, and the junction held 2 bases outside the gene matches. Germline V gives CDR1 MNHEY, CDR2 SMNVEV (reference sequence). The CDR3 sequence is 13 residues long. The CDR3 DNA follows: TGTGCCAGCACGGGGACAGACCAAGAGACCCAGTACTTC. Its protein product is CASTGTDQETQYF.

The CDR3 coding sequence is TGTGCCAGGGGGGGAGTGGCAAAGAGCTACGAGCAGTACTTC. Its protein is CARGGVAKSYEQYF. This chain joins TRBV2 and TRBJ2-7; TRBD2 is a possible D gene (6 bases). Germline CDR1 and CDR2: SNHLY and FYNNEI. Trimming removed 9 bases at V and 3 bases at J, with 18 bases between. This CDR3 contains 14 residues.

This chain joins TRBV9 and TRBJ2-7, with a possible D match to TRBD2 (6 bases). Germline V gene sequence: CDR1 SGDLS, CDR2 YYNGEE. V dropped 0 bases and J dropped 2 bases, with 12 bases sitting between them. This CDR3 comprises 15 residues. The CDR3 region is CASSVGIADTYEQYF. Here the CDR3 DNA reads TGTGCCAGCAGCGTAGGTATAGCGGACACCTACGAGCAGTACTTC. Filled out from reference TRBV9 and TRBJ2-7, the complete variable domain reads DSGVTQTPKHLITATGQRVTLRCSPRSGDLSVYWYQQSLDQGLQFLIQYYNGEERAKGNILERFSAQQFPDLHSELNLSSLELGDSALYFCASSVGIADTYEQYFGPGTRLTVT.

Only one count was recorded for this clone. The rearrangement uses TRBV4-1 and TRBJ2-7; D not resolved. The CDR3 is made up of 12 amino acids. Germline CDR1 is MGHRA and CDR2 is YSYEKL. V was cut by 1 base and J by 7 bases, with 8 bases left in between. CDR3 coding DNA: TGCGCCAGCAGCCAAGTCATGGGGGAGCAGTACTTC. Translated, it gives CASSQVMGEQYF.

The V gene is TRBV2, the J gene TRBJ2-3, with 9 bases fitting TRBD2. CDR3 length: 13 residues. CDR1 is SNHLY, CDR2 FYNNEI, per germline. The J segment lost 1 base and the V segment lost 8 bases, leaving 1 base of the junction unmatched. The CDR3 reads CASRLAGTDTQYF. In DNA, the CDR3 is TGTGCCAGCCGACTAGCGGGCACAGATACGCAGTATTTT.

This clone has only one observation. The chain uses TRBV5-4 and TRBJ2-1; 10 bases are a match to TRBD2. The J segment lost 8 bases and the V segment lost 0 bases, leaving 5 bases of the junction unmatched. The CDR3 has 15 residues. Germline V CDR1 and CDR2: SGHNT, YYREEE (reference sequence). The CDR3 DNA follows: TGTGCCAGCAGCTTGGCGGCTAGCGGGGGCTATGAGCAGTTCTTC. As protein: CASSLAASGGYEQFF. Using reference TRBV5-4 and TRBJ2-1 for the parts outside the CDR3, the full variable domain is ETGVTQSPTHLIKTRGQQVTLRCSSQSGHNTVSWYQQALGQGPQFIFQYYREEENGRGNFPPRFSGLQFPNYSSELNVNALELDDSALYLCASSLAASGGYEQFFGPGTRLTVL.

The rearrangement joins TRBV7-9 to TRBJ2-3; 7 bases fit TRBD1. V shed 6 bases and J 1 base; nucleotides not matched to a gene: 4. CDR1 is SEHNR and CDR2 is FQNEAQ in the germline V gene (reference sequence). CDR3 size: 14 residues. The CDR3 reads CASSYGQGTDTQYF. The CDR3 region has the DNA TGTGCCAGCAGTTACGGACAGGGCACAGATACGCAGTATTTT.

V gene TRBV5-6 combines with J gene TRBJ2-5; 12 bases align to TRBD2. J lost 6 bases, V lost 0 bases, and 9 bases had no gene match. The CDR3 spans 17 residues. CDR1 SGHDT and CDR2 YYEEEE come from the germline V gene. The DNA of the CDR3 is TGTGCCAGCAGCTTGGGTGCTAGCGGGGGGGCCTGGAAGACCCAGTACTTC. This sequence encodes CASSLGASGGAWKTQYF.

This CDR3 is CASTTGGLGTEAFF. The CDR3 region has the DNA TGTGCCAGCACGACGGGGGGGCTAGGAACTGAAGCTTTCTTT. The genes are TRBV2 and TRBJ1-1; D might be TRBD1 (6 bases). The CDR3 is 14 residues long. Germline lookup yields CDR1 SNHLY and CDR2 FYNNEI. The V end lost 7 bases, the J end lost 5 bases, and 17 bases lay between the germline ends.

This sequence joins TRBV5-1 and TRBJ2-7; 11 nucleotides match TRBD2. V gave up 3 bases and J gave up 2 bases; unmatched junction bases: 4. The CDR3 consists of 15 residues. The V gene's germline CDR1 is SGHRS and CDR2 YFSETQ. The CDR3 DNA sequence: TGCGCCAGCAGCTGGGTAGCGGGAGGGCCCTACGAGCAGTACTTC. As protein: CASSWVAGGPYEQYF.

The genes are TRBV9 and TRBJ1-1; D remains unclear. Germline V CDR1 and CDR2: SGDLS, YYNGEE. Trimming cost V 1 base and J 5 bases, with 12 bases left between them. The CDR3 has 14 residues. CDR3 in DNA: TGTGCCAGCAGCGTAAGCGGAGGAAATACTGAAGCTTTCTTT. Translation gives CASSVSGGNTEAFF.

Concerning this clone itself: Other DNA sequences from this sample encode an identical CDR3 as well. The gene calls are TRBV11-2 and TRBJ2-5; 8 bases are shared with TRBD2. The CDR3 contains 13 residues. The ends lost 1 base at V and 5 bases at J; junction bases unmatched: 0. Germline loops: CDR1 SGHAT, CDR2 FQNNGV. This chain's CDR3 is CASSLAGGETQYF. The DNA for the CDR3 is TGTGCCAGCAGCTTAGCGGGGGGGGAGACCCAGTACTTC.

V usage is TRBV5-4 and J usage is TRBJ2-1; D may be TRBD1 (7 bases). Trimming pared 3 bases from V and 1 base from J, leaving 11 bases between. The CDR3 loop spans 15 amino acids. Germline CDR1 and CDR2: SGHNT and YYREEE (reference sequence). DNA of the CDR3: TGTGCCAGCAGCTGGCAGGGGGGATCCTACAATGAGCAGTTCTTC. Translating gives CASSWQGGSYNEQFF.

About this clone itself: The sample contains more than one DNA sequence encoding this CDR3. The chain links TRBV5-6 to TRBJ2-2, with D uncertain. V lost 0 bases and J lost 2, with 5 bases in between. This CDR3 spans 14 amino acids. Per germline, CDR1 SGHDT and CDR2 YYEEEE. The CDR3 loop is CASSLVENTGELFF. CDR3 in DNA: TGTGCCAGCAGCTTGGTAGAAAACACCGGGGAGCTGTTTTTT.

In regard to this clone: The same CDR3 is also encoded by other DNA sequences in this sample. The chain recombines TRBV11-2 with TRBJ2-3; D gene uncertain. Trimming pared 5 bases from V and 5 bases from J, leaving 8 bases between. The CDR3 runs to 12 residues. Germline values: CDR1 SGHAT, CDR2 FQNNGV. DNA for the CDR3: TGTGCCAGCAGCCTGGGCGGAGATACGCAGTATTTT. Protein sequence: CASSLGGDTQYF.

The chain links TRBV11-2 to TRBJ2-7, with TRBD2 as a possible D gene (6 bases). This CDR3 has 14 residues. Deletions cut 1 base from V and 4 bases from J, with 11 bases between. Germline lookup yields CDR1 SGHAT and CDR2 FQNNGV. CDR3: CASSLGGELYEQYF. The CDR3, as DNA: TGTGCCAGCAGCTTAGGGGGGGAATTATACGAGCAGTACTTC. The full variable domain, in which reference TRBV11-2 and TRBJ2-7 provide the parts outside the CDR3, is EAGVAQSPRYKIIEKRQSVAFWCNPISGHATLYWYQQILGQGPKLLIQFQNNGVVDDSQLPKDRFSAERLKGVDSTLKIQPAKLEDSAVYLCASSLGGELYEQYFGPGTRLTVT.